This entry is about one TCR beta chain. The antigen remains unidentified. Researchers ran the PCR with 60 Vbeta and 13 Jbeta primers. As processed by the authors: In a later analysis, of around 85 million unique beta chains, roughly 10 million appeared in at least two donors. Assay: immunoSEQ multiplex PCR; the TCRdb copy retains only in-frame clones and omits some. The V and J calls and clone size come from that table; D and trimming were worked out from the DNA. The table for this sample gives approximately 140,000 clones. Trimming removed 7 bases at V and 2 bases at J, with 17 bases between. Germline V gene data show CDR1 as MDHEN and CDR2 as SYDVKM. There are 16 residues in the CDR3. The data derive from a study of cytomegalovirus exposure and HLA in healthy donors. General observations from the study: Accurate prediction of HLA-A and HLA-B alleles (for most subjects) was reportedly achieved from TCR beta sequences.

The specimen was PBMCs. The receptor was derived from a woman between 35 and 50 years old in good health and CMV-seronegative. The chain recombines TRBV28 with TRBJ1-4, with D unclear. The CDR3 nucleotides read TGTGCCAGCACCTCCCTTGATGCAGCGACTAATGAAAAACTGTTTTTT. As protein: CASTSLDAATNEKLFF.